These T cell receptor beta chains were read from a single sample in a study of CD8 T cells in Susac syndrome. Each CDR3 protein is one row after TCRdb ran MiXCR on the immunoSEQ multiplex PCR reads. The sample records 350,000 to 550,000 distinct CDR3 sequences, roughly 85% being singletons. The sample taken for sequencing was CD8+ T cells from PBMCs. These receptors all stem from a human donor with multiple sclerosis. Both conserved end residues are part of each CDR3. Clone size, where shown, is once, few, many, or a class for clones that have expanded.

CDR3 protein	clone size	V gene	J gene
CASSPGGGGDTDTQYF	-	TRBV4-1	TRBJ2-3
CASSAGTGNYGYTF	-	TRBV6-5	TRBJ1-2
CASTLSRSIEQYF	-	TRBV28	TRBJ2-7
CASSSGSNQPQHF	few	TRBV6-1	TRBJ1-5
CASSQGSSVLGTEAFF	once	TRBV3-1	TRBJ1-1
CASSQDGGGSSYNEQFF	-	TRBV4-1	TRBJ2-1
CASSLLAGGGETQYF	-	TRBV4-1	TRBJ2-5
CASSQESGGTYEQYF	-	TRBV4-1	TRBJ2-7
CASSPPDRGGNEQFF	-	TRBV5-5	TRBJ2-1
CASSFAAGAPYEQYF	-	TRBV27	TRBJ2-7
CASSLVFPDEQYF	-	TRBV7-9	TRBJ2-7
CASSDGTIGYEQYF	few	TRBV6-1	TRBJ2-7
CASSNRDSSSYEQYF	-	TRBV28	TRBJ2-7
CAWSVISHGYGYTF	-	TRBV30	TRBJ1-2
CASSFWGQVNTGELFF	once	TRBV27	TRBJ2-2
CASSLMDLSVRGLQTGELFF	once	TRBV27	TRBJ2-2